What follows are 19 T cell receptor beta chains derived from one specimen sequenced in a study of blood T cell repertoires in COVID-19. Measured with immunoSEQ multiplex PCR; TCRdb has only the in-frame clones, and not every one. Of almost 350,000 clones in the sample, about 90% are singletons; the top ten hold around 0.92%. Sequencing was carried out using PBMCs or T cells enriched from blood (not recorded which). The receptors shown here come from a woman younger than 45 who had been exposed to COVID-19.

The chain carries TRBV18 and TRBJ1-4; D may be TRBD1 (5 bases). CDR1 KGHSH and CDR2 LQKENI come from the germline V gene. The CDR3 extends over 15 amino acids. Trimming shortened V by 3 bases and J by 5 bases, and 13 bases separated the two germline ends. The CDR3 loop is CASSPPGGRNEKLFF. In DNA form, the CDR3 reads TGTGCCAGCTCACCTCCCGGGGGACGAAATGAAAAACTGTTTTTT.

This clone came up once. The chain is built from TRBV13 and TRBJ2-7; 7 nucleotides agree with TRBD1. V dropped 5 bases and J dropped 0; count of bases not matched to a gene: 7. Germline loops: CDR1 PRHDT, CDR2 FYEKMQ (reference sequence). The CDR3 has 15 residues. CDR3 in amino acids: CASSTGTADSYEQYF. In DNA, the CDR3 is TGTGCCAGCAGCACGGGGACAGCCGACTCCTACGAGCAGTACTTC.

V and J are TRBV7-6 and TRBJ1-5, with 7 bases fitting TRBD1. Losses at the gene ends were 1 base for V and 3 bases for J; bases not matched to a gene: 3. The V gene's germline CDR1 is SGHVS and CDR2 FNYEAQ. CDR3 size: 15 residues. CDR3 DNA sequence: TGTGCCAGCAGCTTAGGGACAGGTTACAATCAGCCCCAGCATTTT. Its translation is CASSLGTGYNQPQHF.

The chain is built from TRBV27 and TRBJ2-1; 9 bases line up with TRBD1. V trimming: 6 bases; J trimming: 7 bases; junction bases outside the gene matches: 13. The germline V gene has CDR1 MNHEY and CDR2 SMNVEV (reference sequence). This CDR3 contains 16 residues. The CDR3 region has the DNA TGTGCCAGCAGAGCCGCCGGGACAGGGCGAGGGAATGAGCAGTTCTTC. It is translated as CASRAAGTGRGNEQFF.

The chain is built from TRBV6-5 and TRBJ1-5; D is possibly TRBD1 (6 bases). The CDR3 runs 14 residues. V was clipped by 6 bases and J by 3 bases, with 12 bases between them. The germline V gene has CDR1 MNHEY and CDR2 SVGAGI. The CDR3 spells CASSHGQSNQPQHF. In DNA, the CDR3 is TGTGCCAGCAGCCATGGACAGTCCAATCAGCCCCAGCATTTT.

This clone was detected only once. V is TRBV5-6 and J is TRBJ2-5; D unresolved. This CDR3 is built from 16 residues. V was shortened by 4 bases and J by 1 base, with 17 bases between the two germline ends. Germline assignment: CDR1 SGHDT and CDR2 YYEEEE. CDR3 DNA sequence: TGTGCCAGCAGCCCCCGACTGAATCAACGCCAAGAGACCCAGTACTTC. Its translation: CASSPRLNQRQETQYF.

V gene TRBV9 combines with J gene TRBJ1-6; TRBD1 is a possible D gene (6 bases). The CDR3 covers 16 residues. Germline V CDR1 and CDR2: SGDLS, YYNGEE. Trimming shortened V by 0 bases and J by 11 bases, and 18 bases separated the two germline ends. Here the CDR3 DNA reads TGTGCCAGCAGCGTAGATCGGGACACGTTGGGTCCACCCCTCCACTTT. It translates to CASSVDRDTLGPPLHF.

This clone has a handful of counts. The genes are TRBV2 and TRBJ1-5; 11 bases are shared with TRBD1. CDR3 length equals 16 residues. V shed 6 bases and J 3 bases; nucleotides not matched to a gene: 7. Per germline, CDR1 SNHLY and CDR2 FYNNEI. DNA for the CDR3: TGTGCCAGCAGCCCTAAGGGACAGGGGGTCAATCAGCCCCAGCATTTT. Translated, it gives CASSPKGQGVNQPQHF.

The chain links TRBV3-1 (or the pseudogene TRBV3-2) to TRBJ2-7; D is perhaps TRBD1 (6 bases). This CDR3 has 15 residues. Between the trimmed V and J ends, which lost 6 bases and 7 bases, there was a span of 22 bases. Germline assignment: CDR1 LGHDT and CDR2 YNNKEL (reference sequence). The CDR3 reads CASRPGYREMGEQYF. As DNA, the CDR3 is TGTGCCAGCAGGCCCGGATACAGGGAAATGGGGGAGCAGTACTTC.

This rearrangement joins TRBV24-1 to TRBJ2-1, with D possibly TRBD2 on 6 matching bases. The CDR3 extends over 14 amino acids. The ends were cut back, 5 bases at V and 4 bases at J, with 11 bases in the middle. CDR1 KGHDR and CDR2 SFDVKD come from the germline V gene. The CDR3 region is CATSVTSGYNEQFF. The CDR3, as DNA: TGTGCCACCAGTGTGACTAGTGGTTACAATGAGCAGTTCTTC.

V gene TRBV19 combines with J gene TRBJ2-1, with 10 bases identical to TRBD2. With 3 bases clipped from V and 5 bases from J, the junction kept 4 bases outside the gene matches. The length of the CDR3 is 15 residues. Germline CDR1 LNHDA, CDR2 SQIVND (reference sequence). CDR3 DNA sequence: TGTGCCAGTAGTATGGTAGGACTAGCGGACAATGAGCAGTTCTTC. It is translated as CASSMVGLADNEQFF. The full variable domain, with the rest looked up from reference TRBV19 and TRBJ2-1, is DGGITQSPKYLFRKEGQNVTLSCEQNLNHDAMYWYRQDPGQGLRLIYYSQIVNDFQKGDIAEGYSVSREKKESFPLTVTSAQKNPTAFYLCASSMVGLADNEQFFGPGTRLTVL.

This clone showed up just a few times. The rearrangement uses TRBV7-6 and TRBJ1-3, with a tentative D call TRBD1 (5 bases). The V and J ends lost 5 bases and 8 bases respectively, with 22 bases between them. This CDR3 is built from 16 residues. Germline CDR1 reads SGHVS; CDR2 reads FNYEAQ. As DNA, the CDR3 is TGTGCCAGCAGCACCATCTGGGGGAGGCACGCGGACACCATATATTTT. This codes for CASSTIWGRHADTIYF.

The chain links TRBV7-2 to TRBJ2-3; unclear D gene. This CDR3 has 13 amino acids. Trimming removed 0 bases at V and 4 bases at J, with 5 bases between. Germline CDR1 is SGHTA and CDR2 is FQGNSA. The CDR3 region has the DNA TGTGCCAGCAGCTTAGCGTCTGCAGATACGCAGTATTTT. This translates into CASSLASADTQYF. The complete variable domain, with remaining parts taken from reference TRBV7-2 and TRBJ2-3, reads GAGVSQSPSNKVTEKGKDVELRCDPISGHTALYWYRQSLGQGLEFLIYFQGNSAPDKSGLPSDRFSAERTGGSVSTLTIQRTQQEDSAVYLCASSLASADTQYFGPGTRLTVL.

The V call is TRBV10-1, the J call TRBJ2-1; 11 nucleotides match TRBD2. Losses at the gene ends were 6 bases for V and 0 bases for J; bases not matched to a gene: 4. CDR1 and CDR2 (germline): WNHNN, SYGVQD (reference sequence). The CDR3 spans 16 residues. CDR3 sequence (DNA): TGCGCCAGCAGCCCTACTAGCGGGAGCTCCTACAATGAGCAGTTCTTC. This translates into CASSPTSGSSYNEQFF.

The chain combines TRBV7-8 with TRBJ2-5; D is unresolved. Trimming took off 3 bases at V and 2 bases at J, with 10 bases between the two ends. The V gene's germline CDR1 is SGHVS and CDR2 FQNEAQ. This CDR3 is 14 amino acids long. Written as DNA, the CDR3 is TGTGCCAGCAGCTTTTCGACACCTCAAGAGACCCAGTACTTC. This gives the protein CASSFSTPQETQYF.

The V and J genes are TRBV7-9 and TRBJ2-7, with D maybe TRBD2 (6 bases). Trimming left V 5 bases short and J 7 bases short, with 24 bases between. The CDR3 runs to 16 residues. The germline V gene encodes CDR1 SEHNR and CDR2 FQNEAQ (reference sequence). In DNA form, the CDR3 reads TGTGCCAGCAGCCCCGGGAGCACCCTTCGTCTGGGGGAGCAGTACTTC. It translates to CASSPGSTLRLGEQYF.

The chain couples TRBV2 to TRBJ2-6, with D unclear. The germline V and J ends were trimmed by 1 base and 5 bases, with 9 bases remaining between them. This CDR3 is 15 amino acids long. Germline CDR1 reads SNHLY; CDR2 reads FYNNEI. Here the CDR3 DNA reads TGTGCCAGCAGTGAAGATAACTCGCGGGCCAACGTCCTGACTTTC. Protein product: CASSEDNSRANVLTF.

The rearrangement links TRBV9 to TRBJ2-5; 9 bases match TRBD2. The germline CDR1 and CDR2 sequences are SGDLS and YYNGEE. The CDR3 has 18 residues. The junction had 16 bases not matched to a gene; V was cut back by 4 bases and J by 3 bases. The DNA for the CDR3 is TGTGCCAGCAGCCCCAGGGAGGGATGGCGGGAGGGCGAAGAGACCCAGTACTTC. Amino acids: CASSPREGWREGEETQYF.

The CDR3 DNA sequence: TGCGCCAGCAGCTTGGCAATCCAGGGGCAAGAGACCCAGTACTTC. It translates to CASSLAIQGQETQYF. The chain is built from TRBV5-1 and TRBJ2-5; D is perhaps TRBD1 (6 bases). This CDR3 has 15 amino acids. CDR1 and CDR2 from the germline V gene are SGHRS and YFSETQ. Trimming stripped 0 bases from V and 2 bases from J, with 11 bases between.